Listed here are 30 T cell receptor beta chains from one sample, sequenced in a study of T-cell memory formation after mild COVID-19. From the 5' RACE reads, TCRdb called clonotypes with MiXCR, one entry per CDR3 protein. The data show a few hundred thousand distinct CDR3 sequences, approximately 15% seen once. Sample: PBMCs or a T cell subset sorted from them (not recorded which). The source is a man aged 18-30 years who had mild COVID-19 (a few samples of this study predate the infection). Cell type and time point are not known.

This clonotype has only a few counts. V and J are TRBV9 and TRBJ2-7; D is uncertain. CDR3 size: 12 residues. Trimming left V 4 bases short and J 0 bases short, with 5 bases between. The V gene's germline CDR1 is SGDLS and CDR2 YYNGEE. The CDR3 spells CASSPSSYEQYV. Written as DNA, the CDR3 is TGTGCCAGCAGCCCCAGCTCCTACGAGCAGTACGTC.

CDR3 coding DNA: TGTGCCAGCGGACGATTATCATTCTATGGCTACACCTTC. Protein sequence: CASGRLSFYGYTF. The rearrangement uses TRBV6-1 and TRBJ1-2; D remains ambiguous. V lost 8 bases and J 4 bases, leaving 14 bases between the germline ends. Germline CDR1 and CDR2: MNHNS and SASEGT. The CDR3 consists of 13 residues.

The chain couples TRBV12-5 to TRBJ1-1; tentative D call: TRBD1 (5 bases). The germline gives CDR1 LGHNT, CDR2 FRNRAP. Trimming stripped 2 bases from V and 0 bases from J, with 10 bases between. The CDR3 runs 15 residues. Here the CDR3 DNA reads TGTGCTAGTGGTTTGACCTGGACACTGAACACTGAAGCTTTCTTT. Protein product: CASGLTWTLNTEAFF.

This clonotype was seen more than once but under ten times. The chain joins TRBV20-1 to TRBJ2-1, with D possibly TRBD1 on 5 matching bases. Trimming cost V 3 bases and J 4 bases, with 13 bases left between them. This CDR3 spans 14 amino acids. From germline, CDR1 is DFQATT and CDR2 SNEGSKA (reference sequence). For the CDR3, the DNA is TGCAGTGCTAGCGTCCCCGCAGGGTACAATGAGCAGTTCTTC. Its translation: CSASVPAGYNEQFF.

This clonotype was counted only a few times. The rearrangement joins TRBV20-1 to TRBJ1-1; 9 bases match TRBD1. The germline V gene encodes CDR1 DFQATT and CDR2 SNEGSKA (reference sequence). This CDR3 contains 14 residues. V lost 3 bases to trimming and J lost 4 bases; unmatched junction nucleotides: 6. Here the CDR3 reads CSASLNRGLTEAFF. CDR3 DNA: TGCAGTGCTAGTTTGAACAGGGGGCTCACTGAAGCTTTCTTT.

This clonotype turned up a few times. The gene calls are TRBV12-3 or TRBV12-4 and TRBJ2-7, with 7 bases that match TRBD1. V lost 3 bases to trimming and J lost 0 bases; unmatched junction nucleotides: 8. The CDR3 is 16 residues long. This CDR3 reads CASSFQGTVSSYEQYF. DNA of the CDR3: TGTGCCAGCAGTTTTCAAGGGACAGTGAGCTCCTACGAGCAGTACTTC.

This chain uses TRBV9 with TRBJ1-2, with 10 bases fitting TRBD1. The CDR3 extends over 13 amino acids. V was clipped by 5 bases and J by 6 bases; unmatched bases: 4. Germline V gives CDR1 SGDLS, CDR2 YYNGEE. The CDR3 DNA is TGTGCCAGCAGGCGGACAGGGGGGAATGGCTACACCTTC. Its translation: CASRRTGGNGYTF.

The J gene is TRBJ2-7, the V gene TRBV7-9, with 7 nucleotides matching TRBD1. The CDR3 extends over 14 amino acids. The trim removed 5 bases at V and 3 bases at J, leaving 7 bases unmatched. Germline V gene data show CDR1 as SEHNR and CDR2 as FQNEAQ (reference sequence). The CDR3 coding sequence is TGTGCCAGCAGCCCCAGGGACAGTCTCTACGAGCAGTACTTC. As protein: CASSPRDSLYEQYF.

The V and J genes are TRBV20-1 and TRBJ2-4; the match to TRBD1 covers 10 bases. V was clipped by 6 bases and J by 9 bases; unmatched bases: 14. Germline CDR1 and CDR2: DFQATT and SNEGSKA (reference sequence). This CDR3 contains 15 residues. Here the CDR3 reads CSAPGQGSVGGIQYF. The CDR3 region has the DNA TGCAGTGCCCCGGGACAGGGGTCCGTTGGGGGCATTCAGTACTTC.

This clonotype was observed at least ten times. The chain is built from TRBV5-4 and TRBJ2-5; the D gene is possibly TRBD1 (7 bases). V shed 3 bases and J shed 4 bases, with 19 bases lying between them. The CDR3 spans 16 residues. Germline lookup yields CDR1 SGHNT and CDR2 YYREEE (reference sequence). The chain's CDR3 is CASSSWGRGAGETQYF. CDR3 bases: TGTGCCAGCAGCTCATGGGGCAGGGGGGCGGGAGAGACCCAGTACTTC. The full variable domain, in which reference TRBV5-4 and TRBJ2-5 provide the parts outside the CDR3, is ETGVTQSPTHLIKTRGQQVTLRCSSQSGHNTVSWYQQALGQGPQFIFQYYREEENGRGNFPPRFSGLQFPNYSSELNVNALELDDSALYLCASSSWGRGAGETQYFGPGTRLLVL.

The chain couples TRBV20-1 to TRBJ1-1, with 11 bases that match TRBD1. The CDR3 is 13 amino acids. Germline V CDR1 and CDR2: DFQATT, SNEGSKA (reference sequence). With V trimmed by 2 bases and J by 8 bases, 4 bases remained unmatched. CDR3 protein: CSARRTGGREAFF. Written as DNA, the CDR3 is TGCAGTGCTAGAAGGACAGGGGGCAGAGAAGCTTTCTTT.

The table lists this clonotype with a few counts. V gene TRBV9 combines with J gene TRBJ2-5; D is possibly TRBD1 (6 bases). Germline V gene sequence: CDR1 SGDLS, CDR2 YYNGEE. The CDR3 has 15 amino acids. V lost 4 bases, J lost 4 bases, and 17 bases lay in between. The CDR3 sequence is CASSPSGTFGETQYF. DNA of the CDR3: TGTGCCAGCAGCCCATCGGGGACATTTGGAGAGACCCAGTACTTC.

The chain recombines TRBV5-1 with TRBJ1-2, with 11 bases lining up with TRBD1. The CDR3 totals 19 residues. V shed 2 bases, J shed 1 base, and the junction held 13 bases outside the gene matches. From germline, CDR1 is SGHRS and CDR2 YFSETQ. For the CDR3, the DNA is TGCGCCAGCAGCTTATGGTTGGGCGGACAGGGGGCGAATAACTATGGCTACACCTTC. It codes for CASSLWLGGQGANNYGYTF. The whole variable domain, filled in from reference TRBV5-1 and TRBJ1-2, reads KAGVTQTPRYLIKTRGQQVTLSCSPISGHRSVSWYQQTPGQGLQFLFEYFSETQRNKGNFPGRFSGRQFSNSRSEMNVSTLELGDSALYLCASSLWLGGQGANNYGYTFGSGTRLTVV.

This clonotype was seen a handful of times. The chain combines TRBV7-9 with TRBJ1-6; D unclear. CDR3 length: 12 amino acids. In germline, CDR1 is SEHNR, CDR2 FQNEAQ (reference sequence). The germline V and J ends were trimmed by 1 base and 10 bases, with 5 bases remaining between them. This CDR3 is CASSLVRSPLHF. The CDR3 DNA reads TGTGCCAGCAGCTTAGTCCGGTCACCCCTCCACTTT.

This clonotype came up a few times. This rearrangement joins TRBV6-6 to TRBJ2-1; D gene unclear. Deletions cut 10 bases from V and 9 bases from J, with 22 bases between. The CDR3 extends over 14 amino acids. Per germline, CDR1 MNHNY and CDR2 SVGAGI (reference sequence). The CDR3 protein is CAIESDPRTGEQFF. The DNA for the CDR3 is TGTGCCATTGAATCGGATCCCCGAACGGGTGAGCAGTTCTTC.

The rearrangement links TRBV9 to TRBJ2-5; TRBD2 agrees at 7 bases. In germline, CDR1 is SGDLS, CDR2 YYNGEE. The V segment lost 4 bases and the J segment 5 bases; nucleotides outside the gene matches: 5. CDR3 length equals 13 residues. CDR3 nucleotides: TGTGCCAGCAGCTTGATGGGGGGGGAGACCCAGTACTTC. As protein: CASSLMGGETQYF.

The chain uses TRBV20-1 and TRBJ1-5; no clear D. V was shortened by 4 bases and J by 2 bases, with 12 bases between the two germline ends. The germline CDR1 and CDR2 sequences are DFQATT and SNEGSKA (reference sequence). CDR3 length: 14 amino acids. The DNA of the CDR3 is TGCAGTGCTACAGGTGGCAGCGGCAATCAGCCCCAGCATTTT. This encodes CSATGGSGNQPQHF.

This clonotype occurred a few times. The chain combines TRBV4-1 with TRBJ1-5; D ambiguous. The V gene's germline CDR1 is MGHRA and CDR2 YSYEKL. Trimming shortened V by 3 bases and J by 3 bases, and 9 bases separated the two germline ends. This CDR3 region has 14 residues. The CDR3 sequence: CASSQGKSNQPQHF. In nucleotides, the CDR3 is TGCGCCAGCAGCCAGGGGAAATCCAATCAGCCCCAGCATTTT.

This clonotype was seen a handful of times. The CDR3 here is CASSQDAGRAYEQYV. The CDR3 region has the DNA TGCGCCAGCAGCCAAGATGCGGGGCGAGCCTACGAGCAGTACGTC. V and J are TRBV4-1 and TRBJ2-7, with a possible D match to TRBD2 (6 bases). In germline, CDR1 is MGHRA, CDR2 YSYEKL. This CDR3 has 15 amino acids. The V end was cut by 0 bases, the J end by 2 bases, with 11 bases between.

This clonotype was seen only a few times. The chain carries TRBV18 and TRBJ2-3; 7 bases are a match to TRBD2. Per the germline V gene, CDR1 is KGHSH and CDR2 is LQKENI. This CDR3 contains 16 residues. V trimming: 0 bases; J trimming: 0 bases; junction bases outside the gene matches: 3. CDR3 loop: CASSPPGLTSTDTQYF. In DNA, the CDR3 is TGTGCCAGCTCACCACCGGGACTAACAAGCACAGATACGCAGTATTTT.

This clonotype was seen a few times. CDR3 DNA sequence: TGCAGTGCTAGGGCCCTAAGGGCAGCCGCTAGCACAGATACGCAGTATTTT. Protein: CSARALRAAASTDTQYF. V usage is TRBV20-1 and J usage is TRBJ2-3; D gene ambiguous. Germline-derived CDR1 and CDR2 are DFQATT and SNEGSKA (reference sequence). The CDR3 is 17 residues long. Trimming removed 3 bases from V and 0 bases from J, with 19 bases in between.

This chain joins TRBV6-4 and TRBJ2-3; D perhaps matches TRBD2 (6 bases). Germline CDR1 reads MRHNA; CDR2 reads SNTAGT. V gave up 5 bases and J gave up 2 bases, with 17 bases separating them. The CDR3 contains 16 residues. The CDR3 reads CASSREDGPHTDTQYF. The CDR3 nucleotides read TGTGCCAGCAGTAGGGAGGACGGACCTCACACAGATACGCAGTATTTT.

This clonotype came up a few times. The V and J genes are TRBV4-3 and TRBJ2-3; the D gene could be TRBD1 or TRBD2 (6 bases each). Germline CDR1 and CDR2: LGHNA and YSLEER. The CDR3 totals 18 residues. Trimming took 1 base from V and 3 from J, leaving 20 bases between them. The CDR3 reads CASSQGPPGGVRTDTQYF. CDR3 nucleotides: TGCGCCAGCAGCCAAGGACCCCCCGGGGGCGTAAGGACAGATACGCAGTATTTT.

The V call is TRBV5-1, the J call TRBJ2-7; 11 positions agree with TRBD1. Germline V lookup: CDR1 SGHRS, CDR2 YFSETQ. CDR3 length equals 14 residues. V lost 4 bases, J lost 6 bases, and 6 bases stayed unmatched. CDR3 sequence: CASSLGQGGSEQYF. CDR3 bases: TGCGCCAGCAGCCTGGGACAGGGGGGTAGCGAGCAGTACTTC.

J is TRBJ2-3 and V is TRBV20-1; D gene unclear. The germline V gene has CDR1 DFQATT and CDR2 SNEGSKA (reference sequence). Trimming left V 3 bases short and J 2 bases short, with 12 bases between. The CDR3 is made up of 14 amino acids. CDR3 DNA: TGCAGTGCTAGGAACTCCCGAGACACAGATACGCAGTATTTT. Its protein product is CSARNSRDTDTQYF.

Regarding this clonotype: An end of the junction differs from the germline gene, which may be a read error. The genes are TRBV6-1 and TRBJ2-2; D tentatively fits TRBD1 or TRBD2 (6 bases each). The CDR3 consists of 15 residues. Germline loops: CDR1 MNHNS, CDR2 SASEGT. CDR3 loop: CAAGGGTQVHGELFF. CDR3 nucleotides: TGTGCCGCCGGAGGGGGGACTCAGGTCCACGGGGAGCTTTTTTTT.

This clonotype has a handful of counts. The chain combines TRBV15 with TRBJ1-5; D might be TRBD1 (6 bases). This CDR3 region has 15 residues. V was pared by 1 base and J by 5 bases, with 12 bases between. CDR1 LNHNV and CDR2 YYDKDF come from the germline V gene (reference sequence). CDR3 bases: TGTGCCACCAGCAGAGGCAGGGGAAGGGATCAGCCCCAGCATTTT. This codes for CATSRGRGRDQPQHF.

This clonotype was counted a few times. V usage is TRBV5-1 and J usage is TRBJ1-3, with unresolved D. CDR1 is SGHRS and CDR2 is YFSETQ in the germline V gene. The length of the CDR3 is 15 residues. V shed 0 bases and J shed 4 bases, with 11 bases lying between them. The CDR3 is CASSLDLGPGNTIYF. The CDR3 DNA is TGCGCCAGCAGCTTGGATCTGGGTCCGGGAAACACCATATATTTT.

CDR3 DNA: TGTGCCAGCAGTGAACAGGGCTATGAGCAGTTCTTC. Amino acids: CASSEQGYEQFF. The chain carries TRBV6-1 and TRBJ2-1; a weak D match, TRBD1 (5 bases). The CDR3 runs to 12 residues. The germline V gene has CDR1 MNHNS and CDR2 SASEGT. V was cut by 2 bases and J by 8 bases, with 7 bases left in between.

The chain couples TRBV6-6 to TRBJ2-4, with D possibly matching TRBD1 (5 bases). Trimming shortened V by 8 bases and J by 5 bases, and 10 bases separated the two germline ends. Germline V gene lookup returns CDR1 MNHNY and CDR2 SVGAGI (reference sequence). The CDR3 is 12 amino acids. CDR3: CASGKQENIQYF. CDR3 in DNA: TGTGCCAGCGGAAAACAGGAAAACATTCAGTACTTC.